This T cell receptor (beta chain) was sequenced during a study of Ad26.COV2.S vaccination and SARS-CoV-2 variants. Study-level information: It was the COV1001 Ad26.COV2.S trial arm that included the donor.

Noted treatment: roughly 18 received Ad26.COV2.S at low or high dose, single or two shots; 5 received placebo; per-sample allocation not given. Repertoires come from day 63 after the first vaccine or placebo injection. Germline V gene lookup returns CDR1 SNHLY and CDR2 FYNNEI. The CDR3 sequence is 12 residues long. TCRdb keeps only in-frame clones here, not all; method: immunoSEQ multiplex PCR. Here the sample spans over 350,000 clones, 70% to 90% being singletons. Study findings and constraints: Assessments of TCR breadth and depth may have underestimated the total T cell responses. Considerable breadth of spike-specific CD8+ and CD4+ T cell responses has reportedly been documented following vaccination.

For this clone: Its target is unknown.

This specimen consisted of peripheral blood, obtained in a trial of Ad26.COV2.S vaccine versus placebo. The chain joins TRBV2 to TRBJ1-1, with a tentative D call TRBD1 (5 bases). The source of this sequence is a person aged 18-65 years who received the Ad26.COV2.S COVID-19 vaccine or a placebo. This CDR3 reads CAKSRGNTEAFF. CDR3 bases: TGTGCTAAGTCAAGGGGGAACACTGAAGCTTTCTTT. The whole variable domain, filled in from reference TRBV2 and TRBJ1-1, reads EPEVTQTPSHQVTQMGQEVILRCVPISNHLYFYWYRQILGQKVEFLVSFYNNEISEKSEIFDDQFSVERPDGSNFTLKIRSTKLEDSAMYFCAKSRGNTEAFFGQGTRLTVV.